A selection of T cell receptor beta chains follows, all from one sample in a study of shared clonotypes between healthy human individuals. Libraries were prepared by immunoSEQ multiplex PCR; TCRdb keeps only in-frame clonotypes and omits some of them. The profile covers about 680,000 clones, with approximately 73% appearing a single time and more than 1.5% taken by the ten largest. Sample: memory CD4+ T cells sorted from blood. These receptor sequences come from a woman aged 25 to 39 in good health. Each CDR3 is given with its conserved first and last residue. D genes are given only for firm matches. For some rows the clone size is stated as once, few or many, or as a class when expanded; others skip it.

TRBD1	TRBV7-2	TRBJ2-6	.	TGTGCCAGCAGCTTAGGACAGGGGGGCTCTGGGGCCAACGTCCTGACTTTC	CASSLGQGGSGANVLTF
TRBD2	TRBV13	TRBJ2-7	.	TGTGCCAGCAGAAAATACCAAGCGGGGAGCTCCTACGAGCAGTACTTC	CASRKYQAGSSYEQYF
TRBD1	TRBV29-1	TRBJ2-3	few	TGCAGCGTTGAAGAAGATCGACAGGGGTTACGCACAGATACGCAGTATTTT	CSVEEDRQGLRTDTQYF
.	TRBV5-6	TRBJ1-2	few	TGTGCCAGCAGCTTGGCCTCGGGACGGGCTGGCTACACCTTC	CASSLASGRAGYTF
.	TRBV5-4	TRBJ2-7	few	TGTGCCAGCAGCTTGGGGACTACCAACTACGAGCAGTACTTC	CASSLGTTNYEQYF
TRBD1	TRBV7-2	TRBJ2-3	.	TGTGCCAGCAGCATCACAGGGGTCGTTGCAGATACGCAGTATTTT	CASSITGVVADTQYF
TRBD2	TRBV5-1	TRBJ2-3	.	TGCGCCAGCAGCTTGGGGACTAGCGGGAGGGCCATGGATACGCAGTATTTT	CASSLGTSGRAMDTQYF
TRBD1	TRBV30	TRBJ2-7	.	TGTGCCGGCCGGGACAGGGGGACCGAGCAGTACTTC	CAGRDRGTEQYF
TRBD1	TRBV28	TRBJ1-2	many	TGTGCCAGCAGGAAGGGGAGGGGGACAGGGAATGGCTACACCTTC	CASRKGRGTGNGYTF
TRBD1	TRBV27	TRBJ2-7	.	TGTGCCAGCAGTACGCGCGGACAGGGAGTTATTTACGAGCAGTACTTC	CASSTRGQGVIYEQYF
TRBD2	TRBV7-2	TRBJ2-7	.	TGTGCCAGCAGCTTAACCCCCCCCGGGACTAGCCGGCACGAGCAGTACTTC	CASSLTPPGTSRHEQYF
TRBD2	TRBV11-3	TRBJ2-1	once	TGTGCCAGCAGCTTAGGTGGACTAGCGGGAGAGGATGAGCAGTTCTTC	CASSLGGLAGEDEQFF
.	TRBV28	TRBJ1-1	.	TGTGCCAGCAGTTTAGGGGGGAGGCACACTGAAGCTTTCTTT	CASSLGGRHTEAFF
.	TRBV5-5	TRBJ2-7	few	TGTGCCAGCAGCACCGCCTGGGACGGCTCCTACGAGCAGTACTTC	CASSTAWDGSYEQYF
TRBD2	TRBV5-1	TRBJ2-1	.	TGCGCCAGCAGCTGGGCTAGCGGGGCTGCCTTAAATGAGCAGTTCTTC	CASSWASGAALNEQFF
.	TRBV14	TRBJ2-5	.	TGTGCCAGCAGCCAAGTTCTCGGGAGTAATCAAGAGACCCAGTACTTC	CASSQVLGSNQETQYF
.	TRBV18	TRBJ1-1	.	TGTGCCAGCTCCCCCAGGGAGTTGAACACTGAAGCTTTCTTT	CASSPRELNTEAFF
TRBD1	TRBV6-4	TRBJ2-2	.	TGTGCCAGCAAGGGACAGGCGACCACCGGGGAGCTGTTTTTT	CASKGQATTGELFF
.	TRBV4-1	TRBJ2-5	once	TGCGCCAGCAGCCAAGATGAAGGAGGGGGACTCGCGACCCAGTACTTC	CASSQDEGGGLATQYF
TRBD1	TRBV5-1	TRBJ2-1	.	TGCGCCAGCGCTCGGGACAGTAGCTCCTACAATGAGCAGTTCTTC	CASARDSSSYNEQFF
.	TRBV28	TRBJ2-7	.	TGTGCCAGCAGTTTATCGCACGAGCAGTACTTC	CASSLSHEQYF
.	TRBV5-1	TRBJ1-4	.	TGCGCCAGCAGCTTGGGGCAGGGACAACGTGAAAAACTGTTTTTT	CASSLGQGQREKLFF
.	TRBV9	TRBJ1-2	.	TGTGCCAGCAGCGTAAACTCTGGCTACACCTTC	CASSVNSGYTF
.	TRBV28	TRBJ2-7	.	TGTGCCAGCGCTGTACAGGGTAAGACCTACGAGCAGTACTTC	CASAVQGKTYEQYF
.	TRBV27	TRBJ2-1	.	TGTGCCAGCAGGCCAACCCCGGGAGCCTACAATGAGCAGTTCTTC	CASRPTPGAYNEQFF
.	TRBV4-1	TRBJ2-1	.	TGCGCCAGCAACATAGGGTGGGGGGAGAGGTTAGACAATGAGCAGTTCTTC	CASNIGWGERLDNEQFF
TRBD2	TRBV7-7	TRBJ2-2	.	TGTGCCAGCAGCCCTGGGAGGGGACCGAACACCGGGGAGCTGTTTTTT	CASSPGRGPNTGELFF
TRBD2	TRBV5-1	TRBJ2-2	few	TGCGCCAGCAGCCCGACTAGCGGGAGGGGCACCGGGGAGCTGTTTTTT	CASSPTSGRGTGELFF
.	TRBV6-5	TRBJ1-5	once	TGTGCCAGCAGTCCAAGGGGGAGAAATCAGCCCCAGCATTTT	CASSPRGRNQPQHF